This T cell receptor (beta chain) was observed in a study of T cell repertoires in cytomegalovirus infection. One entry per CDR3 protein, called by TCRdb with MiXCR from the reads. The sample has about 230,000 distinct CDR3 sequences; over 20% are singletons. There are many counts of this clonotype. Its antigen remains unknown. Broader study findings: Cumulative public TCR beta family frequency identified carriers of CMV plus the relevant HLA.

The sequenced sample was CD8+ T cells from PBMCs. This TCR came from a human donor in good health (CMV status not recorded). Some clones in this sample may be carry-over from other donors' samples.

Here the CDR3 reads CASSATSGGARETQYF. The CDR3 DNA reads as TGTGCCAGCAGCGCGACTAGCGGGGGGGCCCGTGAGACCCAGTACTTC. The rearrangement joins TRBV7-9 to TRBJ2-5; 14 bases agree with TRBD2. From germline, CDR1 is SEHNR and CDR2 FQNEAQ (reference sequence). V dropped 5 bases and J dropped 5; count of bases not matched to a gene: 7. There are 16 residues in the CDR3.